The 26 T cell receptor beta chains below come from one sample, sequenced in a study of technical replicates of blood from several donors. The table came from immunoSEQ multiplex PCR; TCRdb's copy has only in-frame clones and leaves some out. The sample records some 57,000 clones, more than 95% being singletons. The sequenced sample was T cells isolated from PBMCs. The receptors originated from a human donor in good health.

The chain uses TRBV7-9 and TRBJ1-4; the D gene is possibly TRBD1 (6 bases). V was pared by 5 bases and J by 2 bases, with 12 bases between. CDR1 and CDR2 from the germline V gene are SEHNR and FQNEAQ (reference sequence). This CDR3 has 15 residues. The CDR3 nucleotides read TGTGCCAGCAGCACATACAGGGACACTAATGAAAAACTGTTTTTT. It encodes CASSTYRDTNEKLFF.

The J gene is TRBJ1-6, the V gene TRBV21-1. TRBV21-1 has pseudogene status. There are 15 residues in the CDR3. CDR3 protein: CASSKAPEGWAPLHF. The CDR3 DNA reads as TGTGCCAGCAGCAAAGCTCCCGAGGGTTGGGCACCCCTCCACTTT.

The chain employs TRBV15 and TRBJ2-4, with TRBD1 as a possible D gene (5 bases). This CDR3 is built from 14 residues. V shed 0 bases and J shed 8 bases, with 11 bases lying between them. Germline V gene data show CDR1 as LNHNV and CDR2 as YYDKDF (reference sequence). The CDR3 coding sequence is TGTGCCACCAGCAGAGATCAGGGAAGGTACATTCAGTACTTC. Protein sequence: CATSRDQGRYIQYF.

This clone occurred once. This chain links TRBV2 with TRBJ1-1; 8 bases are shared with TRBD1. The CDR3 is 11 residues long. CDR1 is SNHLY, CDR2 FYNNEI, per germline. V was clipped by 11 bases and J by 1 base; unmatched bases: 0. This CDR3 reads CAGTGNTEAFF. The CDR3 region has the DNA TGTGCCGGGACAGGGAACACTGAAGCTTTCTTT.

This clone was detected only once. The chain has TRBV13 and TRBJ2-7; tentatively, D is TRBD1 (6 bases). The CDR3 has 14 residues. Trimming removed 4 bases at V and 3 bases at J, with 13 bases between. Per germline, CDR1 PRHDT and CDR2 FYEKMQ (reference sequence). The CDR3 coding sequence is TGTGCCAGCAGCTACAGTGACAGGTACTACGAGCAGTACTTC. Translated, it gives CASSYSDRYYEQYF.

This clone was counted once. The rearrangement joins TRBV19 to TRBJ1-2, with 8 bases that match TRBD1. The V gene end was trimmed by 4 bases and the J gene end by 2 bases; junction bases not matched to a gene: 9. Germline CDR1 is LNHDA and CDR2 is SQIVND (reference sequence). CDR3 length: 16 residues. The CDR3 reads CASSTGGASINYGYTF. DNA of the CDR3: TGTGCCAGTAGTACAGGGGGCGCTTCTATCAACTATGGCTACACCTTC.

The chain recombines TRBV28 with TRBJ2-7, with a weak D call TRBD2 (5 bases). Germline V gene sequence: CDR1 MDHEN, CDR2 SYDVKM. This CDR3 spans 11 amino acids. Deletions cut 11 bases from V and 7 bases from J, with 15 bases between. The CDR3 DNA follows: TGTGCCGCGAAAAGCCCGGGGGAGCAGTACTTC. It codes for CAAKSPGEQYF.

The chain joins TRBV6-1 to TRBJ2-7, with D possibly matching TRBD1 (5 bases). The CDR3 is made up of 12 amino acids. Per the germline V gene, CDR1 is MNHNS and CDR2 is SASEGT. Trimming removed 4 bases from V and 6 bases from J, with 10 bases in between. CDR3 sequence (DNA): TGTGCCAGCAGTGCCTCTGGGGCCGAGCAGTACTTC. Its protein is CASSASGAEQYF.

The chain carries TRBV7-9 and TRBJ2-5; 15 bases fit TRBD2. V gave up 5 bases and J gave up 5 bases; unmatched junction bases: 9. The CDR3 is 17 amino acids. Germline V gene sequence: CDR1 SEHNR, CDR2 FQNEAQ (reference sequence). The CDR3 nucleotides read TGTGCCAGCAGCCCCGGGACTAGCGGGAGGTCTGGGGAGACCCAGTACTTC. It yields the protein CASSPGTSGRSGETQYF.

The CDR3 nucleotides read TGCGCCAGCAGTTCGGCAGGCTCTGGAAACACCATATATTTT. Its protein is CASSSAGSGNTIYF. This sequence joins TRBV10-2 and TRBJ1-3; D remains ambiguous. Germline CDR1 reads WSHSY; CDR2 reads SAAADI. Trimming pared 5 bases from V and 0 bases from J, leaving 8 bases between. This CDR3 is built from 14 residues.

This clone was picked up one time. The chain recombines TRBV12-5 with TRBJ2-1, with D hard to call. V lost 5 bases, J lost 0 bases, and 11 bases lay in between. The germline gives CDR1 LGHNT, CDR2 FRNRAP. The CDR3 has 15 residues. Here the CDR3 DNA reads TGTGCTAGTGGTCCCAGACTCAGCTCCTACAATGAGCAGTTCTTC. This sequence encodes CASGPRLSSYNEQFF.

This CDR3 is CASSSASGSVPGELFF. The CDR3 DNA follows: TGTGCCAGCAGTTCGGCTAGCGGATCGGTTCCCGGGGAGCTGTTTTTT. The chain combines TRBV6-5 with TRBJ2-2, with TRBD2 matching over 7 bases. With 4 bases clipped from V and 6 bases from J, the junction kept 11 bases outside the gene matches. The CDR3 is made up of 16 amino acids. Germline V gene lookup returns CDR1 MNHEY and CDR2 SVGAGI.

The rearrangement uses TRBV30 and TRBJ2-7; 9 bases are shared with TRBD2. The CDR3 spans 11 residues. In germline, CDR1 is GTSNPN, CDR2 SVGIG (reference sequence). CDR3 protein: CSLAGMYEQYF. The CDR3, as DNA: TGTTCGCTAGCGGGGATGTACGAGCAGTACTTC.

The chain recombines TRBV27 with TRBJ1-5; D is unresolved. The V and J ends lost 4 bases and 4 bases respectively, with 14 bases between them. CDR1 and CDR2 (germline): MNHEY, SMNVEV (reference sequence). This CDR3 region has 15 residues. CDR3 in amino acids: CASSSYGSLNQPQHF. CDR3 in DNA: TGTGCCAGCAGTTCTTACGGGAGCCTGAATCAGCCCCAGCATTTT.

The chain uses TRBV28 and TRBJ2-1; 7 nucleotides align to TRBD2. CDR3 size: 16 residues. CDR1 MDHEN and CDR2 SYDVKM come from the germline V gene. The J segment lost 0 bases and the V segment lost 5 bases, leaving 7 bases of the junction unmatched. The CDR3 loop reads CASSVASGSSYNEQFF. The CDR3 bases are TGTGCCAGCAGTGTAGCTAGCGGAAGCTCCTACAATGAGCAGTTCTTC.

The rearrangement links TRBV5-1 to TRBJ2-7; maybe TRBD1 (6 bases). Germline V lookup: CDR1 SGHRS, CDR2 YFSETQ. The ends were cut back, 5 bases at V and 4 bases at J, with 16 bases in the middle. The CDR3 loop spans 14 amino acids. CDR3 bases: TGCGCCAGCAGTCATACAGGGAAGGTTTACGAGCAGTACTTC. Translation: CASSHTGKVYEQYF. The full variable domain, completed using reference TRBV5-1 and TRBJ2-7, is KAGVTQTPRYLIKTRGQQVTLSCSPISGHRSVSWYQQTPGQGLQFLFEYFSETQRNKGNFPGRFSGRQFSNSRSEMNVSTLELGDSALYLCASSHTGKVYEQYFGPGTRLTVT.

The chain employs TRBV4-1 and TRBJ2-3; 7 bases map to TRBD2. The germline gives CDR1 MGHRA, CDR2 YSYEKL. With V trimmed by 0 bases and J by 1 base, 10 bases remained unmatched. The CDR3 covers 18 residues. CDR3 DNA sequence: TGCGCCAGCAGCCAAGAGCCCGCGGGAGTGCTGGGCACAGATACGCAGTATTTT. This translates into CASSQEPAGVLGTDTQYF.

V usage is TRBV25-1 and J usage is TRBJ1-1; 11 nucleotides line up with TRBD1. J lost 1 base, V lost 10 bases, and 8 bases had no gene match. The CDR3 has 15 amino acids. The germline CDR1 and CDR2 sequences are MGHDK and SYGVNS. CDR3 sequence (DNA): TGTGCCACAGGGGGGGACAGGGGGAGGAACACTGAAGCTTTCTTT. Amino acids: CATGGDRGRNTEAFF.

J is TRBJ1-1 and V is TRBV11-2; D call uncertain. Trimming stripped 3 bases from V and 2 bases from J, with 13 bases between. The CDR3 totals 15 residues. The V gene's germline CDR1 is SGHAT and CDR2 FQNNGV. CDR3 protein: CASSLWASINTEAFF. DNA for the CDR3: TGTGCCAGCAGCTTGTGGGCAAGCATCAACACTGAAGCTTTCTTT. Based on the CDR3 plus reference TRBV11-2 and TRBJ1-1, the full variable domain is EAGVAQSPRYKIIEKRQSVAFWCNPISGHATLYWYQQILGQGPKLLIQFQNNGVVDDSQLPKDRFSAERLKGVDSTLKIQPAKLEDSAVYLCASSLWASINTEAFFGQGTRLTVV.

This clone has a single count. The gene calls are TRBV4-2 and TRBJ2-3; D might be TRBD2 (5 bases). This CDR3 region has 18 residues. CDR1 and CDR2 from the germline V gene are LGHNA and YNFKEQ. Between the trimmed V and J ends, which lost 4 bases and 0 bases, there was a span of 20 bases. The CDR3 loop reads CASSLRGGDIFSTDTQYF. CDR3 DNA: TGTGCCAGCAGCCTTCGGGGTGGTGACATCTTCAGCACAGATACGCAGTATTTT.

The chain recombines TRBV7-3 with TRBJ2-2; D is ambiguous. The germline CDR1 and CDR2 sequences are SGHTA and FQGTGA. The V gene lost 0 bases and the J gene lost 0 bases, with 8 bases spanning the gap. The CDR3 is 16 residues long. CDR3 residues: CASSLTAGANTGELFF. The CDR3 coding sequence is TGTGCCAGCAGCTTAACGGCAGGCGCGAACACCGGGGAGCTGTTTTTT.

This clone was seen only once. The V call is TRBV7-8, the J call TRBJ1-2; TRBD1 matches 12 bases. The CDR3 is 13 amino acids. After removal of 5 bases from V and 13 bases from J, the junction contained 8 bases not matched to a gene. Looked up from germline, CDR1 is SGHVS and CDR2 is FQNEAQ. The CDR3 sequence is CASSEGQGAFITF. The CDR3, as DNA: TGTGCCAGCAGCGAGGGACAGGGGGCCTTTATCACCTTC.

This clone was recorded a few times. The CDR3 protein is CASSVITEAFF. The CDR3 DNA follows: TGTGCCAGCAGCGTAATAACTGAAGCTTTCTTT. The chain has TRBV9 and TRBJ1-1; unclear D gene. This CDR3 contains 11 residues. Trimming shortened V by 1 base and J by 5 bases, and 3 bases separated the two germline ends. The germline V gene encodes CDR1 SGDLS and CDR2 YYNGEE.

V and J are TRBV10-3 and TRBJ1-2, with D unresolved. This CDR3 comprises 17 residues. CDR1 ENHRY and CDR2 SYGVKD come from the germline V gene. V was pared by 5 bases and J by 1 base, with 20 bases between. CDR3 region: CAISSGNDPSLNYGYTF. The DNA for the CDR3 is TGTGCCATCAGTTCCGGGAACGACCCCTCTCTTAACTATGGCTACACCTTC.

This sequence joins TRBV5-1 and TRBJ2-1; 10 nucleotides line up with TRBD2. This CDR3 region has 15 residues. CDR1 and CDR2 (germline): SGHRS, YFSETQ. Trimming took 0 bases from V and 10 from J; bases not matched to a gene: 7. CDR3 sequence reads: CASSLGGTSVGEQFF. The CDR3 coding sequence is TGCGCCAGCAGCTTGGGGGGGACTAGCGTGGGGGAGCAGTTCTTC.

Comments on this clone: This specimen includes other DNA sequences encoding the same CDR3. V gene TRBV5-4 combines with J gene TRBJ2-7; 7 bases align to TRBD2. V trimming: 2 bases; J trimming: 3 bases; junction bases outside the gene matches: 5. Germline V gene sequence: CDR1 SGHNT, CDR2 YYREEE (reference sequence). This CDR3 contains 14 residues. CDR3 sequence: CASSLGTTNYEQYF. The CDR3 coding sequence is TGTGCCAGCAGCTTAGGGACTACCAACTACGAGCAGTACTTC. Full variable domain (rest looked up from reference TRBV5-4 and TRBJ2-7): ETGVTQSPTHLIKTRGQQVTLRCSSQSGHNTVSWYQQALGQGPQFIFQYYREEENGRGNFPPRFSGLQFPNYSSELNVNALELDDSALYLCASSLGTTNYEQYFGPGTRLTVT.